The sequence of this T cell receptor beta chain was determined in a study of cytomegalovirus exposure and HLA in healthy donors. The CDR3 spans 16 residues. V lost 4 bases and J 3 bases, leaving 19 bases between the germline ends. Germline V gene sequence: CDR1 SGHNT, CDR2 YYREEE (reference sequence). Researchers ran the PCR with 60 Vbeta and 13 Jbeta primers. Libraries were prepared by immunoSEQ multiplex PCR; TCRdb keeps only in-frame clonotypes and omits some of them. The sample spans some 200,000 clones; the ten largest clones claim roughly 0.83%. The donors (healthy individuals) were bone marrow donors. Though nominally healthy at sampling, donors likely had unrecorded immune exposures. Whole-study results and caveats: Productive rates of about 87% or about 30% were seen for most TCR beta V segments in an earlier analysis. Among TCR beta chains of equal frequency, HLA-associated ones were more clonally expanded in a later analysis.

On this clone itself: Its specificity is not known. Other DNA sequences in this sample translate to the same CDR3.

This sequence originates from a woman between 18 and 29 years old in good health and CMV-seropositive. J is TRBJ1-1 and V is TRBV5-4; D is possibly TRBD1 (6 bases). The sample was PBMCs. The CDR3 loop reads CASSPSGASTDTEAFF. DNA for the CDR3: TGTGCCAGCAGCCCTTCAGGGGCCTCCACGGACACTGAAGCTTTCTTT.